This T cell receptor beta chain was obtained from a study of cytomegalovirus exposure and HLA in healthy donors. Turning to the study itself: Out of approximately 170 million T cells, an earlier analysis found some 110 million unique TCR beta sequences in total.

The PCR employed 60 Vbeta primers together with 13 Jbeta primers. Some clones are missing from TCRdb's copy, which holds only in-frame ones; the method was immunoSEQ multiplex PCR. Of about 160,000 clones listed, approximately 86% were seen once; the top ten hold 1.5%. Regarding this clone: One end of the junction varies from germline; a read error may be responsible.

Per germline, CDR1 SEHNR and CDR2 FQNEAQ (reference sequence). This CDR3 contains 16 residues. The donors gave bone marrow, and they were healthy. This clonotype originated in a male donor in good health and CMV-seronegative. Sequenced: PBMCs. The chain combines TRBV7-9 with TRBJ1-2; 8 bases are a match to TRBD1. CDR3 coding DNA: TGTTCCAGCAGCGCTAGTGGAGGGCAGGGGGCGCGGGGCTACACCTTC. This codes for CSSSASGGQGARGYTF.